This TCR beta chain was captured by sequencing in a study of glioma-infiltrating T cells after dendritic cell vaccination. Study results and caveats: Higher TCR clonality did not directly relate to longer survival.

CDR1 is MNHNY and CDR2 is SVGAGI in the germline V gene (reference sequence). This CDR3 is built from 14 residues. The V segment lost 5 bases and the J segment 0 bases; nucleotides outside the gene matches: 3. Only in-frame clones appear in the TCRdb table, and some are missing; sequencing was by immunoSEQ multiplex PCR. The sample has about 110,000 clones, roughly 90% seen once. Regarding time point: after dendritic cell vaccination, including at tumor progression/relapse. Isocitrate dehydrogenase mutation was absent in all glioblastoma patients. Details on this clone: Its antigen is currently unknown.

This chain uses TRBV6-6 with TRBJ2-7; 8 bases are a match to TRBD2. This TCR was recovered from a human donor with glioblastoma. Here the sequenced sample was blood, taken after dendritic cell vaccination. In nucleotides, the CDR3 is TGTGCCAGCAGTAGCGGGGGATACTCCTACGAGCAGTACTTC. This codes for CASSSGGYSYEQYF.